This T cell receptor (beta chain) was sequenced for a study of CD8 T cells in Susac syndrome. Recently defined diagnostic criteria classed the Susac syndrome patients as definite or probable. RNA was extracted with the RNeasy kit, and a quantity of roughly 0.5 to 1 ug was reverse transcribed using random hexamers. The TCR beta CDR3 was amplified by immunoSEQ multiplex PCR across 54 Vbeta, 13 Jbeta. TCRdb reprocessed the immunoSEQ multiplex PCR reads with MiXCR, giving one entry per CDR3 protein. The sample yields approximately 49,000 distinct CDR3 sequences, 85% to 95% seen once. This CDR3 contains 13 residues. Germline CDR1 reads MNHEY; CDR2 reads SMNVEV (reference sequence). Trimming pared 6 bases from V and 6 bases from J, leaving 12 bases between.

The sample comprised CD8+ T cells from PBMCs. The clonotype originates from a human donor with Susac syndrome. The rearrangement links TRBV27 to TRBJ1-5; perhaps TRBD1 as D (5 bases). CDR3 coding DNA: TGTGCCAGCAGCGACAAGGGGTTTCAGCCCCAGCATTTT. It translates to CASSDKGFQPQHF.